Shown below are 7 T cell receptor beta chains from a single sample sequenced in a study of Ad26.COV2.S vaccination and SARS-CoV-2 variants. Here immunoSEQ multiplex PCR was the method, and the copy in TCRdb shows in-frame clones only, minus some. The sample yields some 410,000 clones, 80% to 95% seen once. Treatment: some 20 received Ad26.COV2.S at low or high dose, single or two shots; roughly 5 received placebo; per-sample allocation not given. Samples were taken on day 63 after the first vaccine or placebo injection. Sequences were derived from peripheral blood, sampled in a trial of Ad26.COV2.S vaccine versus placebo. The source is a person between 18 and 59 years old who received the Ad26.COV2.S COVID-19 vaccine or a placebo.

The genes are TRBV4-3 and TRBJ2-3; D is possibly TRBD2 (6 bases). CDR3 length equals 15 residues. Germline values: CDR1 LGHNA, CDR2 YSLEER. The V end was cut by 4 bases, the J end by 4 bases, with 15 bases between. DNA for the CDR3: TGCGCCAGCAGCCCAGGCACTAGCATCGCAGATACGCAGTATTTT. Translated: CASSPGTSIADTQYF.

The V gene is TRBV29-1, the J gene TRBJ1-2; 7 nucleotides match TRBD1. Germline V lookup: CDR1 SQVTM, CDR2 ANQGSEA. V dropped 2 bases and J dropped 4; count of bases not matched to a gene: 13. The CDR3 spans 16 residues. This CDR3 is CSVEIGDRTLRYGYTF. CDR3 bases: TGCAGCGTTGAAATAGGGGACAGAACCCTTCGCTATGGCTACACCTTC.

This chain links TRBV30 with TRBJ2-7; TRBD1 or TRBD2 may be the D gene (5 bases each). V was clipped by 5 bases and J by 6 bases, with 17 bases between them. This CDR3 contains 13 residues. Germline V lookup: CDR1 GTSNPN, CDR2 SVGIG (reference sequence). For the CDR3, the DNA is TGTGCCTGGGACGCACGGGACGGGTCCGAGCAGTACTTC. This encodes CAWDARDGSEQYF.

J is TRBJ2-7 and V is TRBV3-1 (or the pseudogene TRBV3-2); no firm D call. The germline gives CDR1 LGHDT, CDR2 YNNKEL (reference sequence). V was clipped by 1 base and J by 9 bases, with 28 bases between them. The CDR3 loop spans 18 amino acids. The CDR3 sequence: CASSQGSAGLRRGVRQYF. The CDR3, as DNA: TGTGCCAGCAGCCAAGGATCCGCCGGGCTCCGACGCGGCGTTAGGCAGTACTTC.

V gene TRBV19 combines with J gene TRBJ2-7, with D possibly being TRBD1 (6 bases). CDR1 and CDR2 from the germline V gene are LNHDA and SQIVND (reference sequence). Trimming took 3 bases from V and 3 from J, leaving 9 bases between them. This CDR3 comprises 13 residues. The CDR3 nucleotides read TGTGCCAGTAGTATGGGACAAAACTACGAGCAGTACTTC. Amino acid sequence: CASSMGQNYEQYF.

The chain recombines TRBV19 with TRBJ2-5, with D perhaps TRBD1 or TRBD2 (5 bases each). The ends were cut back, 7 bases at V and 5 bases at J, with 20 bases in the middle. The CDR3 loop spans 15 amino acids. CDR1 and CDR2 (germline): LNHDA, SQIVND (reference sequence). CDR3 sequence: CASTNPRGAGETQYF. In DNA, the CDR3 is TGTGCCAGTACAAATCCCAGAGGGGCTGGGGAGACCCAGTACTTC.

This chain links TRBV19 with TRBJ1-2; D is ambiguous. V was cut by 9 bases and J by 0 bases, with 17 bases left in between. The CDR3 extends over 15 amino acids. Looked up from germline, CDR1 is LNHDA and CDR2 is SQIVND (reference sequence). Here the CDR3 DNA reads TGTGCCAGCATGGAGGGTGGTGCCCCTAACTATGGCTACACCTTC. Its protein product is CASMEGGAPNYGYTF.